The 22 T cell receptor beta chains reported below all come from one sample, sequenced in a study of T cell repertoires in aging, cancer and after chemotherapy. TCR beta rearrangements were amplified from peripheral blood genomic DNA. TRB rearrangements spanning V, D and J were amplified using mixed TRB-A/B primers. TCRdb used MiXCR to reprocess the multiplex PCR reads, holding one entry per CDR3 protein. The sample shows a few thousand distinct CDR3 sequences, roughly a quarter of them seen only once. The source material was blood. These receptors all stem from a human donor in good health.

The rearrangement uses TRBV5-8 and TRBJ1-6, with D possibly matching TRBD1 (5 bases). Trimming cost V 0 bases and J 4 bases, with 17 bases left between them. The CDR3 runs 18 residues. Germline lookup yields CDR1 SGHTS and CDR2 YDEGEE. CDR3 protein: CASSLVLGAGGYNSPLHF. The CDR3 region has the DNA TGTGCCAGCAGCTTGGTACTAGGGGCAGGAGGTTATAATTCACCCCTCCACTTT.

Judged by abundance, this clonotype is medium-sized (0.01 to 0.1%). This sequence joins TRBV7-9 and TRBJ2-3; D is uncertain. With 5 bases removed from V and 2 bases from J, the gap between germline ends came to 2 bases. Germline CDR1 reads SEHNR; CDR2 reads FQNEAQ (reference sequence). This CDR3 is built from 11 residues. DNA of the CDR3: TGTGCCAGCAGCCCCACAGATACGCAGTATTTT. Translation gives CASSPTDTQYF. Full variable domain (outside the CDR3, taken from reference TRBV7-9 and TRBJ2-3): DTGVSQNPRHKITKRGQNVTFRCDPISEHNRLYWYRQTLGQGPEFLTYFQNEAQLEKSRLLSDRFSAERPKGSFSTLEIQRTEQGDSAMYLCASSPTDTQYFGPGTRLTVL.

This clonotype is labeled as medium-sized. The chain has TRBV7-9 and TRBJ1-2; no definite D call. The germline CDR1 and CDR2 sequences are SEHNR and FQNEAQ (reference sequence). The length of the CDR3 is 13 residues. The germline V and J ends were trimmed by 1 base and 7 bases, with 10 bases remaining between them. For the CDR3, the DNA is TGTGCCAGCAGCTTAGAGGGATTGTCTGGCTACACCTTC. It is translated as CASSLEGLSGYTF.

This clonotype was picked up a small number of times. The chain links TRBV18 to TRBJ1-5, with 11 positions matching TRBD1. This CDR3 has 17 amino acids. Unmatched junction bases numbered 5, after V lost 2 bases and J lost 2 bases. Looked up from germline, CDR1 is KGHSH and CDR2 is LQKENI. The CDR3 sequence is CASSPIGTGGGNQPQHF. CDR3 sequence (DNA): TGTGCCAGCTCACCAATCGGGACAGGGGGGGGCAATCAGCCCCAGCATTTT.

By its share, this clonotype is medium-sized. J is TRBJ2-2 and V is TRBV10-3, with TRBD1 identical over 7 bases. This CDR3 region has 14 residues. V shed 6 bases and J 4 bases; nucleotides not matched to a gene: 5. Looked up from germline, CDR1 is ENHRY and CDR2 is SYGVKD. CDR3 residues: CAIRDRTGTGELFF. In DNA, the CDR3 is TGTGCCATCAGGGACAGGACGGGCACCGGGGAGCTGTTTTTT.

By its share, this clonotype is medium-sized (0.01 to 0.1%). The rearrangement joins TRBV30 to TRBJ1-6; D gene uncertain. V lost 5 bases, J lost 0 bases, and 5 bases lay in between. This CDR3 spans 13 amino acids. CDR1 is GTSNPN, CDR2 SVGIG, per germline (reference sequence). In nucleotides, the CDR3 is TGTGCCTGGGGGGACTCCTATAATTCACCCCTCCACTTT. This translates into CAWGDSYNSPLHF.

This clonotype is medium-sized (0.01 to 0.1%). The chain couples TRBV30 to TRBJ1-2, with 8 bases aligning to TRBD1. J gave up 4 bases and V 4 bases, and 14 bases lay outside the gene matches. The CDR3 is 16 residues long. Per germline, CDR1 GTSNPN and CDR2 SVGIG (reference sequence). DNA for the CDR3: TGTGCCTGGACCCTCCAAGGACAGGGCTCTAGCTATGGCTACACCTTC. Protein: CAWTLQGQGSSYGYTF.

In this sample, this clonotype is medium-sized (0.01 to 0.1%). This sequence joins TRBV24-1 and TRBJ1-2, with D uncertain. Germline CDR1 reads KGHDR; CDR2 reads SFDVKD. This CDR3 spans 14 amino acids. V shed 0 bases and J shed 5 bases, with 9 bases lying between them. CDR3 region: CATSDLGSQYGYTF. The CDR3 DNA reads as TGTGCCACCAGTGATTTGGGATCTCAGTATGGCTACACCTTC.

To note about this clonotype: A much larger clonotype is one base distant, so this may be a read error. The chain links TRBV27 to TRBJ1-5, with D tentatively TRBD1 (5 bases). Germline lookup yields CDR1 MNHEY and CDR2 SMNVEV (reference sequence). This CDR3 is built from 16 residues. V lost 6 bases, J lost 3 bases, and 18 bases lay in between. CDR3: CASSPRKGASNQPQHF. The CDR3 DNA reads as TGTGCCAGCAGCCCCAGGAAAGGGGCGTCCAATCAGCCCCAGCATTTT.

The chain links TRBV7-9 to TRBJ2-1, with TRBD1 identical over 8 bases. This CDR3 region has 14 residues. The germline V gene encodes CDR1 SEHNR and CDR2 FQNEAQ (reference sequence). V dropped 1 base and J dropped 16; count of bases not matched to a gene: 12. The CDR3 DNA reads TGTGCCAGCAGCTTAGTACAGGACGACAGGGGTGGCTTCTTC. Its protein is CASSLVQDDRGGFF. The whole variable domain, remainder taken from reference TRBV7-9 and TRBJ2-1, is DTGVSQNPRHKITKRGQNVTFRCDPISEHNRLYWYRQTLGQGPEFLTYFQNEAQLEKSRLLSDRFSAERPKGSFSTLEIQRTEQGDSAMYLCASSLVQDDRGGFFGPGTRLTVL.

Within the sample, this clonotype is medium-sized. This chain joins TRBV10-3 and TRBJ1-2; 10 nucleotides match TRBD1. The CDR3 runs to 15 residues. J gave up 3 bases and V 10 bases, and 11 bases lay outside the gene matches. Germline V CDR1 and CDR2: ENHRY, SYGVKD. The CDR3 protein is CASRSTGGFDYGYTF. In DNA form, the CDR3 reads TGTGCCAGTCGTTCGACAGGGGGCTTTGACTATGGCTACACCTTC.

The chain combines TRBV20-1 with TRBJ2-5; 10 bases match TRBD2. CDR3 length equals 15 residues. Germline CDR1 and CDR2: DFQATT and SNEGSKA (reference sequence). With V trimmed by 5 bases and J by 3 bases, 9 bases remained unmatched. The CDR3 DNA reads as TGCAGTGCTCCAATCCCACTAGCGGGGAAAGAGACCCAGTACTTC. Translated, it gives CSAPIPLAGKETQYF.

By share, this clonotype ranks as medium-sized. The chain carries TRBV7-2 and TRBJ2-1; perhaps TRBD2 as D (6 bases). This CDR3 region has 14 residues. Deletions cut 5 bases from V and 1 base from J, with 9 bases between. The germline V gene has CDR1 SGHTA and CDR2 FQGNSA. CDR3 amino acids: CASSGRGSYNEQFF. The CDR3 DNA is TGTGCCAGCAGCGGGCGGGGATCCTACAATGAGCAGTTCTTC.

Note on this clonotype: This may arise from a read error, as a much more abundant clone is one base away. V usage is TRBV19 and J usage is TRBJ1-1; D might be TRBD1 (6 bases). The CDR3 totals 17 residues. Germline-derived CDR1 and CDR2 are LNHDA and SQIVND (reference sequence). Trimming removed 0 bases at V and 6 bases at J, with 20 bases between. CDR3 protein: CASSIDHVTGGHAEAFF. CDR3 coding DNA: TGTGCCAGTAGTATAGATCACGTAACGGGGGGCCACGCTGAAGCTTTCTTT.

This clonotype rates as medium-sized. This chain connects TRBV30 to TRBJ2-1; TRBD2 might be the D (6 bases). The germline gives CDR1 GTSNPN, CDR2 SVGIG (reference sequence). The CDR3 covers 13 residues. V shed 2 bases and J shed 6 bases, with 11 bases lying between them. The CDR3: CAWSNGSPNEQFF. The CDR3 bases are TGTGCCTGGAGTAACGGGAGCCCCAATGAGCAGTTCTTC. The whole variable domain, filled in from reference TRBV30 and TRBJ2-1, reads SQTIHQWPATLVQPVGSPLSLECTVEGTSNPNLYWYRQAAGRGLQLLFYSVGIGQISSEVPQNLSASRPQDRQFILSSKKLLLSDSGFYLCAWSNGSPNEQFFGPGTRLTVL.

In its sample, this clonotype is medium-sized. The chain uses TRBV7-9 and TRBJ1-3; D uncertain. The CDR3 length is 14 residues. Germline CDR1 reads SEHNR; CDR2 reads FQNEAQ (reference sequence). V lost 6 bases, J lost 0 bases, and 9 bases lay in between. CDR3 coding DNA: TGTGCCAGCAGATCCGACTCCTCTGGAAACACCATATATTTT. It specifies CASRSDSSGNTIYF.

The CDR3 DNA sequence: TGCGCCAGCAGTCCATCCCGGGACAGGAACACTGAAGCTTTCTTT. Amino acid sequence: CASSPSRDRNTEAFF. V is TRBV4-1 and J is TRBJ1-1; 7 bases map to TRBD1. From germline, CDR1 is MGHRA and CDR2 YSYEKL. Trimming removed 6 bases from V and 1 base from J; junction bases left unmatched: 8. The CDR3 extends over 15 amino acids.

This clonotype is labeled medium-sized (0.01 to 0.1%). The chain uses TRBV27 and TRBJ1-1, with D perhaps matching TRBD1 (6 bases). CDR3 size: 14 residues. V gave up 3 bases and J gave up 3 bases, with 11 bases separating them. Per germline, CDR1 MNHEY and CDR2 SMNVEV (reference sequence). The CDR3 loop reads CASSLTGLDTEAFF. The CDR3, as DNA: TGTGCCAGCAGTTTGACAGGTTTAGACACTGAAGCTTTCTTT.

This chain joins TRBV6-5 and TRBJ1-2; 10 nucleotides match TRBD1. CDR1 and CDR2 from the germline V gene are MNHEY and SVGAGI. The junction had 9 bases not matched to a gene; V was cut back by 4 bases and J by 4 bases. CDR3 length equals 16 residues. CDR3 nucleotides: TGTGCCAGCAGTTGGGCCCGGGACAGGGGTACCTATGGCTACACCTTC. This encodes CASSWARDRGTYGYTF.

The V gene is TRBV6-1, the J gene TRBJ2-1, with TRBD1 matching over 8 bases. V shed 6 bases and J 4 bases; nucleotides not matched to a gene: 5. Germline V gene sequence: CDR1 MNHNS, CDR2 SASEGT. The length of the CDR3 is 14 residues. The CDR3 nucleotides read TGTGCCAGCAGGCCGGGACAGGTGTACAATGAGCAGTTCTTC. Protein sequence: CASRPGQVYNEQFF.

The chain uses TRBV2 and TRBJ2-2, with 16 positions matching TRBD2. Germline lookup yields CDR1 SNHLY and CDR2 FYNNEI. This CDR3 region has 21 residues. Trimming removed 6 bases from V and 0 bases from J; junction bases left unmatched: 13. The CDR3, as DNA: TGTGCCAGCAGAGAAACCCCGGGACTAGCGGGGGGGAGCACGAACACCGGGGAGCTGTTTTTT. It translates to CASRETPGLAGGSTNTGELFF.

The V gene is TRBV5-1, the J gene TRBJ2-1; 8 nucleotides agree with TRBD1. Germline V gene lookup returns CDR1 SGHRS and CDR2 YFSETQ. The CDR3 totals 15 residues. The junction had 9 bases not matched to a gene; V was cut back by 7 bases and J by 3 bases. The CDR3 coding sequence is TGCGCCAGCCATCGTGGGGGACAGGACTACAATGAGCAGTTCTTC. This translates into CASHRGGQDYNEQFF. The variable domain in full, completed from reference TRBV5-1 and TRBJ2-1, reads KAGVTQTPRYLIKTRGQQVTLSCSPISGHRSVSWYQQTPGQGLQFLFEYFSETQRNKGNFPGRFSGRQFSNSRSEMNVSTLELGDSALYLCASHRGGQDYNEQFFGPGTRLTVL.